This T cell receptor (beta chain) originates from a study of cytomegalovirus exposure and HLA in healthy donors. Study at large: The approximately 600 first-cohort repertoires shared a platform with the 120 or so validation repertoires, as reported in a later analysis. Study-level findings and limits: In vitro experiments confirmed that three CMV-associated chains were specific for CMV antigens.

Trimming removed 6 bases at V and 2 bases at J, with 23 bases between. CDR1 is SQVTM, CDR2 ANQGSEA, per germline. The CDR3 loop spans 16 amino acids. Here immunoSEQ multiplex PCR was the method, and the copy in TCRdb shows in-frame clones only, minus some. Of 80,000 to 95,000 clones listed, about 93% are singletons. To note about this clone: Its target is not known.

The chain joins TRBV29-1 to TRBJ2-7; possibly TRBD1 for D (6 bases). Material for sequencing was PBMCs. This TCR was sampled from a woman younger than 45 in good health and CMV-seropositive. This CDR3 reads CSVKPFPQGNTYEQYF. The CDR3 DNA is TGCAGCGTGAAACCCTTCCCACAGGGAAATACCTACGAGCAGTACTTC.